The following is a T cell receptor (beta chain) sequence with its context. The antigen is not known. These data are taken from a study of T cell responses to AZD1222 COVID-19 vaccine. This table comes from immunoSEQ multiplex PCR, and its TCRdb copy is limited to in-frame clones, with some not included. The sample has just under 85,000 clones; approximately 87% are singletons. Findings and limits, study-wide: The CD4 TCRs associated with vaccination extended across spike and predominated at 160-218 and 743-854. White British ancestry dominated among donors, who included more females, and clonal diversity was possibly underestimated. As reported, nearly half of all spike-specific TCRs target variant regions that are unmutated. Seropositive status at baseline applied to only 6 or 7 AZD1222 recipients.

Sequencing was performed on peripheral blood, taken on day 0 of AZD1222 vaccination. This receptor was identified in an adult in good health.

The CDR3 here is CASSKTGVDYGYTF. DNA for the CDR3: TGCGCCAGCAGCAAGACAGGGGTGGACTATGGCTACACCTTC. This rearrangement joins TRBV5-1 to TRBJ1-2; 8 bases agree with TRBD1. Germline CDR1 is SGHRS and CDR2 is YFSETQ. J was trimmed by 3 bases and V by 4 bases; bases with no gene match: 5. This CDR3 is 14 amino acids long.